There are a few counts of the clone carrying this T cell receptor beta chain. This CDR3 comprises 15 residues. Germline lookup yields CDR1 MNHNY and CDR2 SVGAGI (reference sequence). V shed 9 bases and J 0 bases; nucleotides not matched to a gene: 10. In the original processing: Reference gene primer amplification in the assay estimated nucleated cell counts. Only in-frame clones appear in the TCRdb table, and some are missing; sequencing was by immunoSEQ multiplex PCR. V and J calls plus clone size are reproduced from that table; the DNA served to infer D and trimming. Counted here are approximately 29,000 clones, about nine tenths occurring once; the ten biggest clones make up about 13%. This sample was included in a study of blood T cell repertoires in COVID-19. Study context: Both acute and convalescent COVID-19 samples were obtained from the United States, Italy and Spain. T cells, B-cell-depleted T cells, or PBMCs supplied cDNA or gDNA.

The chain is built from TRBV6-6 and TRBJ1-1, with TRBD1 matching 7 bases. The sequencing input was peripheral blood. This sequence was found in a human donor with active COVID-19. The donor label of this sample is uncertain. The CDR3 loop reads CASGTAWYMNTEAFF. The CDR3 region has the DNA TGTGCCAGTGGGACAGCTTGGTACATGAACACTGAAGCTTTCTTT.